This T cell receptor beta chain is drawn from a study of shared clonotypes between healthy human individuals. This clone was seen only once. The authors loaded about 0.2 ug DNA, about 30,000 T cell genomes, into sorted-subset replicate PCRs. The data were produced by immunoSEQ multiplex PCR, yet TCRdb's version contains in-frame clones alone and is incomplete. The sample shows millions of clones, approximately 90% of them seen only once. The length of the CDR3 is 13 residues. Germline V gene lookup returns CDR1 MNHEY and CDR2 SMNVEV (reference sequence). V gave up 6 bases and J gave up 7 bases, with 13 bases separating them.

This chain connects TRBV27 to TRBJ1-5, with D maybe TRBD1 (5 bases). The specimen sequenced was naive CD4+ T cells sorted from blood. Subset specified: CD45RA+ positively selected. The sequence was collected from a young man in good health. The CDR3 loop reads CASSMTRGQPQHF. CDR3 DNA: TGTGCCAGCAGCATGACGCGGGGGCAGCCCCAGCATTTT.